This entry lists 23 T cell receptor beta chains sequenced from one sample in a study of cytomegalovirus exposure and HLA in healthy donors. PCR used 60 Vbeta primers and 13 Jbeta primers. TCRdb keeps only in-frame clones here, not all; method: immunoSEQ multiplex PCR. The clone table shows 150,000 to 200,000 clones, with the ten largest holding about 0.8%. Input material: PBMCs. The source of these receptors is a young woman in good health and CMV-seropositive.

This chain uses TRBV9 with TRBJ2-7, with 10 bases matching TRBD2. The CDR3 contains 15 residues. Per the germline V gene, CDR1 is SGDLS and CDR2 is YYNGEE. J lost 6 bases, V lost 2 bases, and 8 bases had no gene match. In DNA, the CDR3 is TGTGCCAGCAGCGTGGAAGCGGGAGGGCCAGTCGAGCAGTACTTC. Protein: CASSVEAGGPVEQYF.

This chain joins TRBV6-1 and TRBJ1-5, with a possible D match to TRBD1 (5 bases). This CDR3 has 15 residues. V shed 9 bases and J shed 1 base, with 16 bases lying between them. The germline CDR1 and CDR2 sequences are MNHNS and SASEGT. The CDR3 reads CASRPVGGSNQPQHF. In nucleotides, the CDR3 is TGTGCCAGTCGACCCGTGGGGGGAAGCAATCAGCCCCAGCATTTT.

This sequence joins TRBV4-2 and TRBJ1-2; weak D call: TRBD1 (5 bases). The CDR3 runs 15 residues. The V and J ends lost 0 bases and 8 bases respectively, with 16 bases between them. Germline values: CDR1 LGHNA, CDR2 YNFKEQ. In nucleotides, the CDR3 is TGTGCCAGCAGCCAAGATGCCAGTCCAGGGTCAGGCTACACCTTC. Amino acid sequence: CASSQDASPGSGYTF.

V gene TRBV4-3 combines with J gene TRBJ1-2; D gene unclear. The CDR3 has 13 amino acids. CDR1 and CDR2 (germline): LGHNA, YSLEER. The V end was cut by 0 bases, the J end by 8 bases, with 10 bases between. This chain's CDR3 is CASSQDRRDGYTF. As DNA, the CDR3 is TGCGCCAGCAGCCAAGACAGGCGCGACGGCTACACCTTC.

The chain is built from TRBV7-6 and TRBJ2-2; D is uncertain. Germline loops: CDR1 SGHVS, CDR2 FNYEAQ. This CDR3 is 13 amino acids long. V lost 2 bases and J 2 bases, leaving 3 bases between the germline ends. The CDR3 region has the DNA TGTGCCAGCAGCTTACGTAACACCGGGGAGCTGTTTTTT. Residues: CASSLRNTGELFF. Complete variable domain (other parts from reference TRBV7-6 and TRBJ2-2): GAGVSQSPRYKVTKRGQDVALRCDPISGHVSLYWYRQALGQGPEFLTYFNYEAQQDKSGLPNDRFSAERPEGSISTLTIQRTEQRDSAMYRCASSLRNTGELFFGEGSRLTVL.

The CDR3 DNA sequence: TGTGCCAGCAGACAACCGGGACTAGCGCCATCGGATGAGCAGTTCTTC. This sequence encodes CASRQPGLAPSDEQFF. V and J are TRBV2 and TRBJ2-1; 10 nucleotides line up with TRBD2. The CDR3 runs to 16 residues. Per germline, CDR1 SNHLY and CDR2 FYNNEI. V dropped 6 bases and J dropped 8; count of bases not matched to a gene: 13.

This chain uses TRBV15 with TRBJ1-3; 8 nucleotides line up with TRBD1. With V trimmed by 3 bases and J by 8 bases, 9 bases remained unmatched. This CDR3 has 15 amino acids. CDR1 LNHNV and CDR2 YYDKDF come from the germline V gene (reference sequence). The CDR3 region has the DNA TGTGCCACCAGCAGCGTAGCAGGGGGCTTTGACACCATATATTTT. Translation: CATSSVAGGFDTIYF.

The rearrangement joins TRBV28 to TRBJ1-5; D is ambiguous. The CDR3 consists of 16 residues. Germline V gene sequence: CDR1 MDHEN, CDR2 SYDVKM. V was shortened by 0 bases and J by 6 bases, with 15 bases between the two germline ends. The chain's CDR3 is CASSLWSGSGGQPQHF. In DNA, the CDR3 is TGTGCCAGCAGTTTATGGTCAGGAAGTGGTGGTCAGCCCCAGCATTTT. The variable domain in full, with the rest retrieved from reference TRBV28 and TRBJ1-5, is DVKVTQSSRYLVKRTGEKVFLECVQDMDHENMFWYRQDPGLGLRLIYFSYDVKMKEKGDIPEGYSVSREKKERFSLILESASTNQTSMYLCASSLWSGSGGQPQHFGDGTRLSIL.

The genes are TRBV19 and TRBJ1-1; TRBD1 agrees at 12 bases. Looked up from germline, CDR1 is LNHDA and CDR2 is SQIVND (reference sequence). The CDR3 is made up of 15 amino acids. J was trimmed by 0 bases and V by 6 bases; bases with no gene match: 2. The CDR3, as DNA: TGTGCCAGTAGGGGACAGGGGGCGATGAACACTGAAGCTTTCTTT. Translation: CASRGQGAMNTEAFF.

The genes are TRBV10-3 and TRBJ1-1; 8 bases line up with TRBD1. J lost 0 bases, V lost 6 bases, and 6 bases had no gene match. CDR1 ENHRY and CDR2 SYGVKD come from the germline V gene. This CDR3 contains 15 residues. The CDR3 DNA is TGTGCCATCAGAGGGACAGGCGATATGAACACTGAAGCTTTCTTT. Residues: CAIRGTGDMNTEAFF.

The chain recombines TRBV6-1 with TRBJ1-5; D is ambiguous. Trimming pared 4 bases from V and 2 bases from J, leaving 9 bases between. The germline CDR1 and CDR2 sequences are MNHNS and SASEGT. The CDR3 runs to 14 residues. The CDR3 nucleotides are TGTGCCAGCAGTGGAGACATAGGCAATCAGCCCCAGCATTTT. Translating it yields CASSGDIGNQPQHF.

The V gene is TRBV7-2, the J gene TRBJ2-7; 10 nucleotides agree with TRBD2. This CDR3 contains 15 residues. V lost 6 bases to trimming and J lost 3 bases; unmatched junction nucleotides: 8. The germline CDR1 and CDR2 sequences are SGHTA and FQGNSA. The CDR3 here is CASSQVTSGNYEQYF. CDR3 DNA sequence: TGTGCCAGCAGTCAAGTTACTAGCGGGAACTACGAGCAGTACTTC.

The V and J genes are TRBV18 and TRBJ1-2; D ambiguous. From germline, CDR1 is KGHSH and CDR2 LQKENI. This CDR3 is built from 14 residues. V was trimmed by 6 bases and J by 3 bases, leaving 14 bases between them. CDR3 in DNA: TGTGCCAGCTCGCAGGCAGACGGGGACTATGGCTACACCTTC. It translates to CASSQADGDYGYTF.

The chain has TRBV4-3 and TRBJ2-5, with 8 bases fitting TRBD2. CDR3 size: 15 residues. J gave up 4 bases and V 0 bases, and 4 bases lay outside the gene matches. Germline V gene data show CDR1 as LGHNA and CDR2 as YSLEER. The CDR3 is CASSQDLGLAETQYF. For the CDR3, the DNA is TGCGCCAGCAGCCAAGATCTCGGACTAGCAGAGACCCAGTACTTC.

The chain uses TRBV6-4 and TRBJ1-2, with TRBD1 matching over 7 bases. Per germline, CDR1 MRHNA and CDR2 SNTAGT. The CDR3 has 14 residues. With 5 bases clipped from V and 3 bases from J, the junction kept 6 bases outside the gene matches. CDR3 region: CASSLTGIDYGYTF. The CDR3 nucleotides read TGTGCCAGCAGTTTGACAGGGATCGACTATGGCTACACCTTC.

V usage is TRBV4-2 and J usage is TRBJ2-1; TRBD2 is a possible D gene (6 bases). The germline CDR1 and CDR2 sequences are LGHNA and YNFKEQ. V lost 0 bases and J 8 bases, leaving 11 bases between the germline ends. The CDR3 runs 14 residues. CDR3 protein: CASSQEGGAYEQFF. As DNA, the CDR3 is TGTGCCAGCAGCCAAGAAGGAGGGGCCTATGAGCAGTTCTTC.

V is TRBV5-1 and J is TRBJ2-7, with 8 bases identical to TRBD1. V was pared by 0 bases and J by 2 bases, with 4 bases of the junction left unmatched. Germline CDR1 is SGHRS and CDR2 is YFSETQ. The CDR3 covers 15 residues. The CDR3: CASSLGTGPPYEQYF. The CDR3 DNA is TGCGCCAGCAGCTTGGGGACAGGGCCCCCCTACGAGCAGTACTTC.

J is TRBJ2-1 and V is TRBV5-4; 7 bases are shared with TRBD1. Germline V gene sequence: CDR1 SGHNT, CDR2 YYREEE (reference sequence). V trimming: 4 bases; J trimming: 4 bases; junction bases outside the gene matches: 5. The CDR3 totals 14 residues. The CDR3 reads CASSADRTYNEQFF. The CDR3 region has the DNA TGTGCCAGCAGCGCGGACAGGACTTACAATGAGCAGTTCTTC.

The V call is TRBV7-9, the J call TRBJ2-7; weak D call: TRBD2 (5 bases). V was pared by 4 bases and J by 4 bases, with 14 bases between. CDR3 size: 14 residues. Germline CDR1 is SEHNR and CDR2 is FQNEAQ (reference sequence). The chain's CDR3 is CASSYSSLTYEQYF. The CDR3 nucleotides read TGTGCCAGCAGCTACTCTAGCTTAACTTACGAGCAGTACTTC. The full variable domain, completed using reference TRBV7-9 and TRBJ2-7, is DTGVSQNPRHKITKRGQNVTFRCDPISEHNRLYWYRQTLGQGPEFLTYFQNEAQLEKSRLLSDRFSAERPKGSFSTLEIQRTEQGDSAMYLCASSYSSLTYEQYFGPGTRLTVT.

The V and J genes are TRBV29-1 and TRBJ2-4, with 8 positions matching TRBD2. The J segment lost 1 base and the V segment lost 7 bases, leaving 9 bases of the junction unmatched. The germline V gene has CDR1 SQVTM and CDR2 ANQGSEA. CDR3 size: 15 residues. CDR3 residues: CSAGGLAGAKNIQYF. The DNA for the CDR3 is TGCAGCGCGGGGGGGCTAGCGGGTGCCAAAAACATTCAGTACTTC.

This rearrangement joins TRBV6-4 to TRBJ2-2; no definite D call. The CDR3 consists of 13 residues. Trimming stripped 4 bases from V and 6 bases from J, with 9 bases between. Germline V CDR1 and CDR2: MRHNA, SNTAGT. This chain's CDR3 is CASSVSPAGELFF. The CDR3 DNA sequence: TGTGCCAGCAGTGTTTCGCCGGCCGGGGAGCTGTTTTTT.

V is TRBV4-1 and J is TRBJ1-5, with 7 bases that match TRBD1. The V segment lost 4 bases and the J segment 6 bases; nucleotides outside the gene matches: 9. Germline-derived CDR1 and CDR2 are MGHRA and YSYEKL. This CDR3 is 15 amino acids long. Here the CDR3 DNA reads TGCGCCAGCAGCCCCGGATCCCGGGACAGTCAGCCCCAGCATTTT. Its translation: CASSPGSRDSQPQHF.

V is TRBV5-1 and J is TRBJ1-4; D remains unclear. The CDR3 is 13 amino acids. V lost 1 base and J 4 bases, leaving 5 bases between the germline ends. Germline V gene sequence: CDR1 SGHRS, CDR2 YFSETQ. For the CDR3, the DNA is TGCGCCAGCAGCTTGCCCGGTAATGAAAAACTGTTTTTT. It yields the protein CASSLPGNEKLFF.